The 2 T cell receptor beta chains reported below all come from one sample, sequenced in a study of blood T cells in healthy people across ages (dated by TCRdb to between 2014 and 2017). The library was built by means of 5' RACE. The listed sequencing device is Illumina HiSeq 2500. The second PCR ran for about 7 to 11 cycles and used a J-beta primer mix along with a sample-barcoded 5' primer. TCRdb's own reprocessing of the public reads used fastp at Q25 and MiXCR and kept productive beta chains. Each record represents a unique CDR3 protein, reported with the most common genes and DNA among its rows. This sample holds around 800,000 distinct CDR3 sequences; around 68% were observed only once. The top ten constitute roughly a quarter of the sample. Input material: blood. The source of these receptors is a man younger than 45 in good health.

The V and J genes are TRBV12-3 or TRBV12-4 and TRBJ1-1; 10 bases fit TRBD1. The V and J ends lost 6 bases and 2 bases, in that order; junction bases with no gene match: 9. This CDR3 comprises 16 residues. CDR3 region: CASSTGQGPRNTEAFF. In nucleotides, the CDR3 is TGTGCCAGCAGCACGGGACAGGGGCCGCGAAACACTGAAGCTTTCTTT.

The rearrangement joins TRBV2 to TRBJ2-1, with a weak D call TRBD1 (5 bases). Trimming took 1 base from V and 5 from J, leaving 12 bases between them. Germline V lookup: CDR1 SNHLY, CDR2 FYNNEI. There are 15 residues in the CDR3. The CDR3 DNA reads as TGTGCCAGCAGTGAAGGTGGCAGGACAAACAATGAGCAGTTCTTC. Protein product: CASSEGGRTNNEQFF.